A single sample gave rise to the 30 T cell receptor beta chains below, sequenced in a study of blood T cell repertoires in COVID-19. Some clones are missing from TCRdb's copy, which holds only in-frame ones; the method was immunoSEQ multiplex PCR. Of tens of thousands of clones listed, around nine tenths are singletons. Material for sequencing was peripheral blood. The receptor source for this set is a woman in her 70s with acute or convalescent COVID-19.

This chain connects TRBV19 to TRBJ1-3; D is perhaps TRBD1 (5 bases). The V gene lost 5 bases and the J gene lost 1 base, with 18 bases spanning the gap. The CDR3 sequence is 17 residues long. Per the germline V gene, CDR1 is LNHDA and CDR2 is SQIVND (reference sequence). CDR3 DNA sequence: TGTGCCAGTAGTCGGGGGACGGGAGATTTATCTGGAAACACCATATATTTT. This gives the protein CASSRGTGDLSGNTIYF.

The chain links TRBV11-2 to TRBJ1-2; D is perhaps TRBD1 (6 bases). Trimming left V 3 bases short and J 3 bases short, with 17 bases between. CDR1 is SGHAT and CDR2 is FQNNGV in the germline V gene. The CDR3 is made up of 16 amino acids. In DNA form, the CDR3 reads TGTGCCAGCAGCTTCCGGACTGCCAACAGGGACTATGGCTACACCTTC. Translation: CASSFRTANRDYGYTF.

The V call is TRBV28, the J call TRBJ2-7; D is possibly TRBD1 (5 bases). Germline CDR1 and CDR2: MDHEN and SYDVKM. Between the trimmed V and J ends, which lost 6 bases and 5 bases, there was a span of 8 bases. This CDR3 is built from 11 residues. In nucleotides, the CDR3 is TGTGCCAGCAGGCCACAGGACGAGCAGTACGTC. It codes for CASRPQDEQYV.

This clone was observed once. The chain carries TRBV15 and TRBJ1-5; D remains unclear. CDR3 length: 13 residues. The germline gives CDR1 LNHNV, CDR2 YYDKDF (reference sequence). V lost 5 bases and J lost 6, with 11 bases in between. CDR3 coding DNA: TGTGCCACCAGCCCTATAATCATTCAGCCCCAGCATTTT. Translated: CATSPIIIQPQHF.

The rearrangement uses TRBV18 and TRBJ1-6, with TRBD1 matching over 8 bases. CDR1 and CDR2 (germline): KGHSH, LQKENI. V shed 5 bases and J 5 bases; nucleotides not matched to a gene: 5. The CDR3 loop spans 15 amino acids. The CDR3 protein is CASSERQGNNSPLHF. CDR3 in DNA: TGTGCCAGCTCAGAAAGACAGGGGAATAATTCACCCCTCCACTTT.

V gene TRBV5-1 combines with J gene TRBJ2-5, with TRBD2 identical over 7 bases. The germline V gene encodes CDR1 SGHRS and CDR2 YFSETQ. This CDR3 has 17 residues. V gave up 0 bases and J gave up 5 bases; unmatched junction bases: 13. The CDR3 sequence is CASSLGPPGGGAETQYF. CDR3 DNA: TGCGCCAGCAGCTTGGGACCCCCGGGCGGGGGTGCGGAGACCCAGTACTTC.

The genes are TRBV10-2 and TRBJ2-3; D is uncertain. Trimming stripped 5 bases from V and 1 base from J, with 10 bases between. There are 14 residues in the CDR3. Germline V CDR1 and CDR2: WSHSY, SAAADI. The CDR3 spells CASSPSARTDTQYF. CDR3 DNA: TGCGCCAGCAGTCCCAGCGCACGCACAGATACGCAGTATTTT.

The J gene is TRBJ2-3, the V gene TRBV5-4; D call uncertain. The CDR3 totals 15 residues. Germline assignment: CDR1 SGHNT and CDR2 YYREEE (reference sequence). The V end was cut by 4 bases, the J end by 0 bases, with 12 bases between. The CDR3 reads CASSVKAGSTDTQYF. Written as DNA, the CDR3 is TGTGCCAGCAGCGTAAAGGCAGGTAGCACAGATACGCAGTATTTT.

J is TRBJ1-2 and V is TRBV29-1; a weak D match, TRBD1 (5 bases). Germline values: CDR1 SQVTM, CDR2 ANQGSEA. The CDR3 runs 13 residues. The ends were cut back, 6 bases at V and 0 bases at J, with 11 bases in the middle. The CDR3: CSVRVGANYGYTF. DNA for the CDR3: TGCAGCGTCAGGGTAGGGGCTAACTATGGCTACACCTTC.

The chain links TRBV5-6 to TRBJ1-5; 7 nucleotides agree with TRBD1. The CDR3 consists of 14 residues. CDR1 is SGHDT and CDR2 is YYEEEE in the germline V gene. Trimming at V came to 0 bases and at J to 7 bases, leaving 4 bases not matched to a gene. The CDR3 DNA is TGTGCCAGCAGCTTGGCAGGGGGAGGCCAGCCCCAGCATTTT. Its translation: CASSLAGGGQPQHF.

V and J are TRBV11-2 and TRBJ2-3; 11 bases are shared with TRBD2. The CDR3 spans 15 residues. CDR1 is SGHAT, CDR2 FQNNGV, per germline. Germline trimming cut 8 bases from V and 2 bases from J; bases unmatched to any gene: 6. CDR3 nucleotide sequence: TGTGCCAGCGGGCTAGCGGGGGGTATCACAGATACGCAGTATTTT. It translates to CASGLAGGITDTQYF.

V and J are TRBV5-4 and TRBJ1-6; D may be TRBD1 (6 bases). Trimming left V 0 bases short and J 5 bases short, with 18 bases between. CDR1 and CDR2 from the germline V gene are SGHNT and YYREEE (reference sequence). This CDR3 has 18 amino acids. As DNA, the CDR3 is TGTGCCAGCAGCTTGGGGGGGGGAACAGGGCTTGATAATTCACCCCTCCACTTT. This gives the protein CASSLGGGTGLDNSPLHF. Supplemented by reference TRBV5-4 and TRBJ1-6, the full variable domain reads ETGVTQSPTHLIKTRGQQVTLRCSSQSGHNTVSWYQQALGQGPQFIFQYYREEENGRGNFPPRFSGLQFPNYSSELNVNALELDDSALYLCASSLGGGTGLDNSPLHFGNGTRLTVT.

The chain joins TRBV12-5 to TRBJ2-1, with 9 bases lining up with TRBD2. Germline lookup yields CDR1 LGHNT and CDR2 FRNRAP. The CDR3 has 16 residues. With V trimmed by 2 bases and J by 4 bases, 6 bases remained unmatched. CDR3 loop: CASGLRAGGGYNEQFF. In DNA form, the CDR3 reads TGTGCTAGTGGTTTGAGGGCGGGAGGGGGTTACAATGAGCAGTTCTTC.

J is TRBJ1-5 and V is TRBV27; D call uncertain. This CDR3 is built from 15 residues. Germline V gene data show CDR1 as MNHEY and CDR2 as SMNVEV (reference sequence). Trimming took 2 bases from V and 6 from J, leaving 14 bases between them. CDR3 nucleotides: TGTGCCAGCAGTTTAAAACGACAAGATGGTCAGCCCCAGCATTTT. The encoded protein is CASSLKRQDGQPQHF.

V and J are TRBV3-1 (or the pseudogene TRBV3-2) and TRBJ2-1; a possible D gene is TRBD1 (5 bases). The CDR3 is 15 amino acids. Germline CDR1 reads LGHDT; CDR2 reads YNNKEL (reference sequence). V was pared by 0 bases and J by 1 base, with 7 bases between. The CDR3 nucleotides are TGTGCCAGCAGCCAAGAGGGGCAGTCCTACAATGAGCAGTTCTTC. Its translation: CASSQEGQSYNEQFF.

This rearrangement joins TRBV6-1 to TRBJ2-1, with D perhaps matching TRBD1 (6 bases). V was trimmed by 3 bases and J by 2 bases, leaving 14 bases between them. The CDR3 is 16 residues long. Germline assignment: CDR1 MNHNS and CDR2 SASEGT. Written as DNA, the CDR3 is TGTGCCAGCAGTGATTCTGGACAGTTCCCCTACAATGAGCAGTTCTTC. Its translation is CASSDSGQFPYNEQFF.

The V call is TRBV19, the J call TRBJ2-7; D gene ambiguous. The germline V gene has CDR1 LNHDA and CDR2 SQIVND (reference sequence). The CDR3 is 15 residues long. V gave up 6 bases and J gave up 2 bases, with 17 bases separating them. CDR3 in amino acids: CASSQTDRGPYEQYF. The CDR3 coding sequence is TGTGCCAGTAGCCAGACTGACCGCGGCCCCTACGAGCAGTACTTC.

The chain recombines TRBV6-5 with TRBJ1-2; D is possibly TRBD1 (6 bases). The V end was cut by 0 bases, the J end by 4 bases, with 9 bases between. The CDR3 totals 14 residues. Germline V gene data show CDR1 as MNHEY and CDR2 as SVGAGI. The CDR3 region is CASSYSAGAYGYTF. The CDR3 DNA sequence: TGTGCCAGCAGTTACTCCGCAGGGGCCTATGGCTACACCTTC.

This sequence joins TRBV6-6 and TRBJ1-5, with a possible D match to TRBD1 (6 bases). The V end was cut by 7 bases, the J end by 1 base, with 17 bases between. The CDR3 covers 16 residues. Germline-derived CDR1 and CDR2 are MNHNY and SVGAGI (reference sequence). The CDR3: CASNPTGQKSNQPQHF. The DNA of the CDR3 is TGTGCCAGCAATCCCACGGGACAAAAGAGCAATCAGCCCCAGCATTTT.

Comment on this clone: A junction end diverges from the germline sequence, so it may reflect a read error. This chain links TRBV6-5 with TRBJ2-2; 8 nucleotides line up with TRBD1. The CDR3 spans 14 residues. CDR1 and CDR2 (germline): MNHEY, SVGAGI. CDR3 sequence reads: CASSSIGDIDRGLF. The CDR3 DNA sequence: TGTGCCAGCAGTTCAATCGGTGACATCGACAGGGGTCTTTTT.

This clone was detected once. The chain recombines TRBV6-5 with TRBJ2-2; 11 bases align to TRBD2. This CDR3 spans 15 amino acids. V dropped 8 bases and J dropped 7; count of bases not matched to a gene: 9. Germline CDR1 MNHEY, CDR2 SVGAGI. The DNA for the CDR3 is TGTGCCAGCCCAACTAGCGGGAGACGGGGCGGGGAGCTGTTTTTT. Translating it yields CASPTSGRRGGELFF.

The V call is TRBV30, the J call TRBJ2-6; a possible D gene is TRBD2 (6 bases). The CDR3 covers 18 residues. Trimming pared 2 bases from V and 1 base from J, leaving 18 bases between. Germline V gene lookup returns CDR1 GTSNPN and CDR2 SVGIG (reference sequence). The CDR3 region is CAWSKSGRGISGANVLTF. Written as DNA, the CDR3 is TGTGCCTGGAGTAAGTCGGGACGCGGGATTTCTGGGGCCAACGTCCTGACTTTC.

This clone came up once. The chain uses TRBV28 and TRBJ2-7; D is possibly TRBD2 (5 bases). There are 15 residues in the CDR3. Germline-derived CDR1 and CDR2 are MDHEN and SYDVKM. Trimming shortened V by 6 bases and J by 5 bases, and 20 bases separated the two germline ends. CDR3 nucleotide sequence: TGTGCCAGCAGAGAAGTCGGGAATCAGGCGGACGAGCAGTACTTC. It is translated as CASREVGNQADEQYF.

This sequence joins TRBV3-1 (or the pseudogene TRBV3-2) and TRBJ2-3; 10 bases line up with TRBD2. V gave up 2 bases and J gave up 6 bases; unmatched junction bases: 8. The germline V gene encodes CDR1 LGHDT and CDR2 YNNKEL (reference sequence). This CDR3 contains 16 residues. The CDR3 loop reads CASSQPSGRGRDTQYF. The CDR3 DNA sequence: TGTGCCAGCAGCCAACCTAGCGGGAGAGGGCGGGATACGCAGTATTTT.

V gene TRBV7-9 combines with J gene TRBJ2-3; D gene uncertain. Germline loops: CDR1 SEHNR, CDR2 FQNEAQ (reference sequence). The CDR3 is 13 residues long. Trimming removed 4 bases at V and 4 bases at J, with 9 bases between. The CDR3 protein is CASSSLRADTQYF. As DNA, the CDR3 is TGTGCCAGCAGCTCCCTTCGTGCAGATACGCAGTATTTT. The full variable domain, in which reference TRBV7-9 and TRBJ2-3 provide the parts outside the CDR3, is DTGVSQNPRHKITKRGQNVTFRCDPISEHNRLYWYRQTLGQGPEFLTYFQNEAQLEKSRLLSDRFSAERPKGSFSTLEIQRTEQGDSAMYLCASSSLRADTQYFGPGTRLTVL.

The genes are TRBV28 and TRBJ1-6; 10 nucleotides line up with TRBD1. The CDR3 covers 15 residues. CDR1 and CDR2 from the germline V gene are MDHEN and SYDVKM. Losses at the gene ends were 4 bases for V and 9 bases for J; bases not matched to a gene: 6. This chain's CDR3 is CASSYGTGVRSPLHF. As DNA, the CDR3 is TGTGCCAGCAGTTACGGGACAGGGGTTCGTTCACCCCTCCACTTT.

This chain connects TRBV7-9 to TRBJ1-4, with a tentative D call TRBD1 (5 bases). This CDR3 region has 14 residues. From germline, CDR1 is SEHNR and CDR2 FQNEAQ (reference sequence). V lost 5 bases and J lost 7, with 14 bases in between. Here the CDR3 reads CASSPRAGGEKLFF. In DNA, the CDR3 is TGTGCCAGCAGCCCCCGGGCGGGGGGTGAAAAACTGTTTTTT.

The CDR3 loop reads CASTDTSSPLHF. DNA for the CDR3: TGTGCCAGCACAGACACCTCCTCACCCCTCCACTTT. The rearrangement joins TRBV28 to TRBJ1-6; no clear D gene. Germline values: CDR1 MDHEN, CDR2 SYDVKM. The CDR3 length is 12 residues. Trimming took 7 bases from V and 10 from J, leaving 11 bases between them. The variable domain in full, with the rest retrieved from reference TRBV28 and TRBJ1-6, is DVKVTQSSRYLVKRTGEKVFLECVQDMDHENMFWYRQDPGLGLRLIYFSYDVKMKEKGDIPEGYSVSREKKERFSLILESASTNQTSMYLCASTDTSSPLHFGNGTRLTVT.

The chain couples TRBV6-6 to TRBJ1-5; the D is unclear. V lost 3 bases and J lost 9, with 12 bases in between. Germline lookup yields CDR1 MNHNY and CDR2 SVGAGI (reference sequence). The CDR3 totals 13 residues. The CDR3 nucleotides read TGTGCCAGCAGTTATGGAGGCCTCTGGCCCCAGCATTTT. Its protein is CASSYGGLWPQHF.

This chain links TRBV15 with TRBJ2-3, with TRBD2 identical over 8 bases. Germline V gene data show CDR1 as LNHNV and CDR2 as YYDKDF (reference sequence). The length of the CDR3 is 17 residues. J was trimmed by 4 bases and V by 0 bases; bases with no gene match: 9. The CDR3 protein is CATSRDLSGIPPDTQYF. For the CDR3, the DNA is TGTGCCACCAGCAGAGACCTTAGCGGGATACCCCCAGATACGCAGTATTTT.